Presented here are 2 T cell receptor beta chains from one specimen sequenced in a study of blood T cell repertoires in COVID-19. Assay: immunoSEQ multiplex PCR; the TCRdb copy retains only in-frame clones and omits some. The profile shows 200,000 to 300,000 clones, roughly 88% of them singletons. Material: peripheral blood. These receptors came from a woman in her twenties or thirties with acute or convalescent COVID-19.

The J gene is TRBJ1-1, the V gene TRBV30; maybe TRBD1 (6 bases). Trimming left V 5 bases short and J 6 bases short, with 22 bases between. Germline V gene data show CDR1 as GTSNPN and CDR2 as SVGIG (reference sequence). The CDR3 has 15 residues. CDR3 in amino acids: CAWALMGGAYSEAFF. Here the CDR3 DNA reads TGTGCCTGGGCCCTGATGGGGGGGGCCTATTCTGAAGCTTTCTTT.

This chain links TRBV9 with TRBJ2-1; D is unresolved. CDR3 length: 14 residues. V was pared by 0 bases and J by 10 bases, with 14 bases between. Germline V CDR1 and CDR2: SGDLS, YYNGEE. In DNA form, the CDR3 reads TGTGCCAGCAGCGTAGCCGCTGTCGTTACAGAGCAGTTCTTC. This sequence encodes CASSVAAVVTEQFF. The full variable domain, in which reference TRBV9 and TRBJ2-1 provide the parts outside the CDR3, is DSGVTQTPKHLITATGQRVTLRCSPRSGDLSVYWYQQSLDQGLQFLIQYYNGEERAKGNILERFSAQQFPDLHSELNLSSLELGDSALYFCASSVAAVVTEQFFGPGTRLTVL.